This T cell receptor (beta chain) was sequenced in a study of blood T cell repertoires in COVID-19. Study-wide background: COVID-19 samples, acute and convalescent, were from the United States, Italy and Spain. T cells, B-cell-depleted T cells, or PBMCs provided the cDNA or gDNA that served as material.

In the authors' workflow: Amplification of reference gene primers was used by the study to estimate nucleated cell counts. Measured with immunoSEQ multiplex PCR; TCRdb has only the in-frame clones, and not every one. V and J calls and clone size are those listed in that table; D and trimming were worked out from the DNA. In the table there are 50,000 to 65,000 clones, nearly 95% of which are singletons. The CDR3 extends over 14 amino acids. V was shortened by 3 bases and J by 5 bases, with 13 bases between the two germline ends. Germline assignment: CDR1 KGHSH and CDR2 LQKENI. The chain has TRBV18 and TRBJ2-5; possible D gene TRBD1, 5 bases. The sequence was obtained from a man aged 50 to 60 with active COVID-19. Sequenced sample: peripheral blood. CDR3 nucleotides: TGTGCCAGCTCACCGGACAATACCGGGGAGACCCAGTACTTC. It is translated as CASSPDNTGETQYF.